This is a list of T cell receptor beta chains from one sample in a study of T-cell memory formation after mild COVID-19. Each CDR3 protein is one row after TCRdb ran MiXCR on the 5' RACE reads. The table records roughly 350,000 distinct CDR3 sequences, around 21% of them present only once. Specimen: PBMCs or a T cell subset sorted from them (not recorded which). The source of these receptors is an adult woman who had mild COVID-19 (a few samples of this study predate the infection). Cell type and time point are not known. The CDR3 runs from the conserved cysteine through the conserved F or W. The D gene is left open where the match is weak. Not every row has a clone size; where given, it reads once, few, many or a size class.

TGTGCCAGCAGCTTTGGCCCGGGCTTAAGGTACGAGCAGTACTTC	CASSFGPGLRYEQYF	-	TRBV7-8	-	TRBJ2-7
TGCGCCAGCAGTCCCCCGGGGGGGGCCTCTCCCCCCTACGAGCAGTACTTC	CASSPPGGASPPYEQYF	-	TRBV23-1	TRBD2	TRBJ2-7
TGCGCCAGCAGCTTAGGGACAGGGGGCCGAGAGGTGTACTTC	CASSLGTGGREVYF	few	TRBV5-1	TRBD1	TRBJ2-7
TGTGCCAGCAGTACTAGACTAGTTTCCTACAATGAGCAGTTCTTC	CASSTRLVSYNEQFF	-	TRBV27	-	TRBJ2-1
TGTGCCACCAGTGCTTTAAATGAGCAGTTCTTC	CATSALNEQFF	few	TRBV24-1	-	TRBJ2-1
TGCGCCAGCAGCGCTCAGACTTCTGGAAACACCATATATTTT	CASSAQTSGNTIYF	-	TRBV5-1	-	TRBJ1-3
TGTGCCAGCAGTTTAGCCGCGGAGGGGAACACTGAAGCTTTCTTT	CASSLAAEGNTEAFF	once	TRBV12-3/TRBV12-4	-	TRBJ1-1
TGTGCCAGCAGACAGGGCCCCTATGGCTACACCTTC	CASRQGPYGYTF	few	TRBV12-3/TRBV12-4	-	TRBJ1-2
TGTGCCAGCAGCCTGACAGGGGGCAGGTACAATGAGCAGTTCTTC	CASSLTGGRYNEQFF	-	TRBV11-3	TRBD1	TRBJ2-1
TGCACCAACGGAGGCCCCGTTCGGGGTGAGCAGTTCTTC	CTNGGPVRGEQFF	few	TRBV20-1	-	TRBJ2-1
TGTGCCAGCAGTTACCAGCGCGAGCAGTACTTC	CASSYQREQYF	few	TRBV6-5	-	TRBJ2-7
TGTGCCAGCAGTTTAGGAGCGGGAGTTGTTGAGCAGTACTTC	CASSLGAGVVEQYF	few	TRBV27	TRBD2	TRBJ2-7
TGCGCCAGCATGACCGGCGGGGGGATGAACACTGAAGCTTTCTTT	CASMTGGGMNTEAFF	many	TRBV5-1	-	TRBJ1-1
TGCAGTGCTCTAACTAGCGGGAGGGACAATGAGCAGTTCTTC	CSALTSGRDNEQFF	-	TRBV20-1	TRBD2	TRBJ2-1